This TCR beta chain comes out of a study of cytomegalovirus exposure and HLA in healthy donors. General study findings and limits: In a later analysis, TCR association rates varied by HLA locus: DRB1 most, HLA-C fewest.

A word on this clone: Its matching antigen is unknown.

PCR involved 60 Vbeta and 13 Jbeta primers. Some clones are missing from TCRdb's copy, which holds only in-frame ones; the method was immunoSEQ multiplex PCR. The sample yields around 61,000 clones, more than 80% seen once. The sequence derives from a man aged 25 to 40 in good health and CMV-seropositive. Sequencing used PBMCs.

CDR3 in amino acids: CASSLGQGNYEQYF. DNA for the CDR3: TGTGCCAGCAGTCTAGGACAGGGGAACTACGAGCAGTACTTC. V gene TRBV28 combines with J gene TRBJ2-7, with 9 nucleotides matching TRBD1. The trim removed 5 bases at V and 3 bases at J, leaving 5 bases unmatched. The germline gives CDR1 MDHEN, CDR2 SYDVKM. CDR3 length: 14 amino acids.